The text below deals with one T cell receptor beta chain. Reverse transcription used about 0.45 to 1 ug RNA and random hexamers. TCRdb re-called the immunoSEQ multiplex PCR reads through MiXCR, storing one row per CDR3 protein. The sample has approximately 110,000 distinct CDR3 sequences, 90% to 95% seen once. The data stem from a study of CD8 T cells in Susac syndrome. V was clipped by 3 bases and J by 3 bases; unmatched bases: 8. This CDR3 comprises 16 residues. Germline loops: CDR1 SGHDT, CDR2 YYEEEE. The genes are TRBV5-6 and TRBJ1-2, with 10 bases aligning to TRBD1. The specimen sequenced was CD8+ T cells from PBMCs. The receptor was isolated from a human donor with multiple sclerosis. For the CDR3, the DNA is TGTGCCAGCAGCTCGCGGGGGACAGGGGAGGACTATGGCTACACCTTC. Translation gives CASSSRGTGEDYGYTF.